A selection of T cell receptor beta chains follows, all from one sample in a study of T cells in Graves' hyperthyroidism and ophthalmopathy. Using its own MiXCR run on the multiplex PCR reads, TCRdb lists one record per CDR3 protein. The table has fewer than 350,000 distinct CDR3 sequences, around a sixth seen once. Sequencing was done on a sample of blood. These receptors originate from a woman in her forties or fifties with Graves' hyperthyroidism. The CDR3 runs from the conserved cysteine through the conserved F or W. A D gene is named only where the DNA matches it firmly. The size field is filled for only some rows; it gives once, few, many or a size class.

V: TRBV27
J: TRBJ2-2
size: few
D: TRBD1
length: 14
DNA: TGTGCCAGCAGCCGGACAGGGTTGAACGGGGAGCTGTTTTTT
CDR3: CASSRTGLNGELFF

V: TRBV6-2/TRBV6-3
J: TRBJ1-6
size: .
D: .
length: 11
DNA: TGTGCATCGGGGCCTAATTCACCCCTCCACTTT
CDR3: CASGPNSPLHF

V: TRBV19
J: TRBJ1-5
size: few
D: TRBD1
length: 15
DNA: TGTGCCAGTAGGGAGACAGGGGCGAGCAATCAGCCCCAGCATTTT
CDR3: CASRETGASNQPQHF

V: TRBV11-1
J: TRBJ1-1
size: many
D: .
length: 15
DNA: TGTGCCAGCAGCTTAGCGCTGGGGGGCTCCACTGAAGCTTTCTTT
CDR3: CASSLALGGSTEAFF

V: TRBV12-3/TRBV12-4
J: TRBJ2-6
size: many
D: .
length: 12
DNA: TGTGCCAGCAAGCCTGGGGCCAACGTCCTGACTTTC
CDR3: CASKPGANVLTF

V: TRBV20-1
J: TRBJ2-7
size: many
D: .
length: 14
DNA: TGCAGTGCTAGAGATTTTCGGGGTTCCTACGAGCAGTACTTC
CDR3: CSARDFRGSYEQYF

V: TRBV7-6
J: TRBJ1-6
size: few
D: .
length: 15
DNA: TGTGCCAGCAGCTTAATGGTGGAGGGAGAATCACCCCTCCACTTT
CDR3: CASSLMVEGESPLHF

V: TRBV20-1
J: TRBJ2-3
size: many
D: TRBD2
length: 15
DNA: TGCAGTGCTAGGTCGGTAGCGGGTCAATTAGATACGCAGTATTTT
CDR3: CSARSVAGQLDTQYF

V: TRBV3-1
J: TRBJ1-1
size: many
D: .
length: 13
DNA: TGTGCCAGCAGCCAAGGGGGGGACACTGAAGCTTTCTTT
CDR3: CASSQGGDTEAFF

V: TRBV6-1
J: TRBJ1-2
size: few
D: .
length: 14
DNA: TGTGCCAGCAGTGACGGCCCAGGGTACTATGGCTACACCTTC
CDR3: CASSDGPGYYGYTF

V: TRBV7-9
J: TRBJ2-3
size: .
D: .
length: 14
DNA: TGTGCCAGCAGCAAAACCGGGCTTAGGGATACGCAGTATTTT
CDR3: CASSKTGLRDTQYF

V: TRBV7-9
J: TRBJ2-5
size: few
D: .
length: 15
DNA: TGTGCCAGCAGCGACCCGGGACAAAATAAAGAGACCCAGTACTTC
CDR3: CASSDPGQNKETQYF

V: TRBV7-9
J: TRBJ2-7
size: .
D: .
length: 12
DNA: TGTGCCAGCAGCTTGTTTGCGGGCGAGCAGTACTTC
CDR3: CASSLFAGEQYF

V: TRBV7-9
J: TRBJ1-2
size: many
D: .
length: 12
DNA: TGTGCCAGCAGCCGGTCCGAAGATGGCTACACCTTC
CDR3: CASSRSEDGYTF

V: TRBV30
J: TRBJ1-2
size: .
D: TRBD1
length: 15
DNA: TGTGCCTGGACCCCGAGGTTAGGGACAGGATTGGGCTACACCTTC
CDR3: CAWTPRLGTGLGYTF

V: TRBV3-1
J: TRBJ2-7
size: many
D: .
length: 15
DNA: TGTGCCAGCAGCCAGCCGGCCGGGGGACACTACGAGCAGTACTTC
CDR3: CASSQPAGGHYEQYF

V: TRBV12-3/TRBV12-4
J: TRBJ2-6
size: .
D: .
length: 14
DNA: TGTGCCAGCAGGGATTACTCTGGGGCCAACGTCCTGACTTTC
CDR3: CASRDYSGANVLTF

V: TRBV5-1
J: TRBJ2-1
size: few
D: TRBD2
length: 14
DNA: TGCGCCAGCAGCGCGGGACTAGCGGGAGACCTTCAGTTCTTC
CDR3: CASSAGLAGDLQFF

V: TRBV12-3/TRBV12-4
J: TRBJ1-2
size: .
D: .
length: 11
DNA: TGTGCCAGCAGTTTAAATAGTGGCTACACCTTC
CDR3: CASSLNSGYTF

V: TRBV11-2
J: TRBJ1-1
size: many
D: TRBD1
length: 19
DNA: TGTGCCAGCAGCTTCACAATCGGGAGACCGGGACAGGGACTCCCTGGGGCTTTCTTT
CDR3: CASSFTIGRPGQGLPGAFF

V: TRBV11-2
J: TRBJ2-5
size: many
D: .
length: 16
DNA: TGTGCCAGCAGCCCAGAATGGGCGGGAAGGCAAGAGACCCAGTACTTC
CDR3: CASSPEWAGRQETQYF

V: TRBV4-1
J: TRBJ2-2
size: many
D: TRBD1
length: 14
DNA: TGCGCCAGCAGGCCGACAGGGAAGACCGGGGAGCTGTTTTTT
CDR3: CASRPTGKTGELFF

V: TRBV2
J: TRBJ2-1
size: .
D: TRBD1
length: 15
DNA: TGTGCCAGCTGCCCTCGCGGCCAGGGGGTTTGGGAGCAGTTCTTC
CDR3: CASCPRGQGVWEQFF

V: TRBV5-6
J: TRBJ1-2
size: large
D: TRBD1
length: 15
DNA: TGTGCCAGCAGCCTTGAGACGACAGGGCGGTATGGCTACACCTTC
CDR3: CASSLETTGRYGYTF

V: TRBV7-8
J: TRBJ1-4
size: .
D: .
length: 14
DNA: TGTGCCAGCAGCTTAGGGGGGATTGGAGAAAAACTGTTTTTT
CDR3: CASSLGGIGEKLFF

V: TRBV30
J: TRBJ1-1
size: .
D: TRBD1
length: 15
DNA: TGTGCCTGGAGTACCTGGACAGGGAGGGACACTGAAGCTTTCTTT
CDR3: CAWSTWTGRDTEAFF

V: TRBV15
J: TRBJ2-7
size: .
D: .
length: 13
DNA: TGTGCCACCAGCAGGGGAACAGGGAAGGAACAGCACTTC
CDR3: CATSRGTGKEQHF

V: TRBV2
J: TRBJ2-5
size: many
D: .
length: 15
DNA: TGTGCCAGCAGCGACGACAGCAGGGCCCAGGAGACCCAGTACTTC
CDR3: CASSDDSRAQETQYF

V: TRBV6-1
J: TRBJ1-2
size: .
D: .
length: 13
DNA: TGTGCCAGCACGGCAGGGCTACAAGGTGGCTACACCTTC
CDR3: CASTAGLQGGYTF

V: TRBV28
J: TRBJ2-2
size: many
D: .
length: 14
DNA: TGTGCCAGCAGTCTCCCGGGGCGTCCCGGGGAGCTGTTTTTT
CDR3: CASSLPGRPGELFF